This T cell receptor (beta chain) appears in the sequencing data of a study of human T cells and chemical hapten exposure (dated by TCRdb to about 2021). With respect to the entire study: For sensitization, 2% DPC in acetone was applied to a roughly 2 cm by roughly 2 cm area of upper inner arm skin. Patch tests used Finn chambers with 0.01% DPC on the upper back, scored after 6 days by International Contact Dermatitis Research Group standards. For TCR sequencing, blood came from over 25 alopecia patients at anywhere from one to four time points (pre-sensitization, 2, 6 and 24 weeks). Blood samples were taken from patients before sensitization (week 0) and then at 2, 6 and about 24 weeks after DPC sensitization. This study followed changes in the peripheral blood TCR repertoire in vivo during primary and secondary sensitization of alopecia patients to the hapten diphenylcyclopropenone (DPC). The patient cohort, mostly female, included alopecia areata with under or over 50% scalp involvement, alopecia totalis and alopecia universalis. Weekly therapeutic DPC doses were additionally applied to the scalp of patients throughout the roughly 24-week study period. The libraries were sequenced as a pool, and the TCR yield per sample differed mostly because of small variations in library volumes within the pool. What the work shows at the level of the full study, not this receptor alone: After repeated subsampling, the strength of the expansion versus patch-test correlation and the threshold at which it became significant changed. Expanded TCRs formed significantly more large CDR3 similarity clusters than pre-sensitization or healthy control sets, consistent with antigen-driven responses. DPC sensitization did not change the number of TCRs with a frequency above 1 in 1000, and there was no evidence of changes in global repertoire structure. Because every patient had alopecia, a presumed autoimmune disease, the patients' immune response might differ from that of healthy individuals. A positive correlation was found between the number of PT1 expanded TCRs and patch test score, with significance reached at thresholds 8, 16 and 32 but not 4.

Taken from cysteine to phenylalanine, the CDR3 has 13 residues. Only CDR3 DNA remains: 39 bases, in frame from the first base. CDR1 KGHSH and CDR2 LQKENI are derived from the germline V gene. V is shortened by 8 bases, J by 2 bases, and the region joining them spans 12 bases. What the time point label conveys for this sample: pre-sensitization, week 0. The treatment or condition label for this specimen denotes: therapeutic diphenylcyclopropenone sensitization with weekly scalp DPC. Blood at each patch-test visit was drawn before the patch test was applied. Patients were considered eligible if aged 18 to 70, diagnosed with alopecia and deemed suitable for DPC therapy, and patients were excluded if pregnant. Unfractionated whole blood was collected in Tempus Blood RNA tubes, and total RNA was extracted from that blood. This clonotype was picked up many times. Its antigen is still unknown. Per-nucleotide qualities are absent, and no much larger clonotype sits a single base away.

The library was generated by RACE. Sequencing relied on a NextSeq 500. During library preparation, unique molecular identifiers were attached to individual cDNA molecules so that TCRs could be counted in a quantitative, reproducible way. Both TCR alpha and TCR beta chains were sequenced from each blood RNA sample. Concerning the study's data processing: The median number of TCRs per sample was around 100,000, ranging from roughly 23,224 to 690,600. The Decombinator software suite was used to annotate V, J and CDR3 in the TCR reads. For PS versus PT1 abundance plots, all samples were subsampled to the same number of TCRs (28,000). Expanded TCRs were defined as absent before sensitization and observed at least eight times at the 2-week time point. TCRdb handled the public reads itself, with Q25 trimming in fastp and clone calling in MiXCR, and kept productive beta chains. Every distinct CDR3 protein forms one entry, paired with its most common genes and DNA. What appears here as the V and J calls and clone size reflects TCRdb's work, not the paper's. This sample is represented by roughly 380,000 distinct CDR3 sequences; roughly 5.3% of them were singletons. Together, the top ten hold 2.6% of the sample.

This receptor was obtained from a woman in her forties or fifties with alopecia areata. Some clones in this sample may be carry-over from other donors' samples. Sequenced material: whole blood, taken in connection with sensitization to the hapten diphenylcyclopropenone (DPC). Recombination connected TRBV18 to TRBJ2-5, with a tentative D gene TRBD1 over 6 matching bases. The DNA is as follows: TGTGCCAGCAGCCCAGGACAGCAAGAGACCCAGTACTTC. This codes for CASSPGQQETQYF.